These 24 T cell receptor beta chains were all obtained from the same sample, sequenced in a study of cytomegalovirus exposure and HLA in healthy donors. Primers for the PCR totalled 60 Vbeta and 13 Jbeta. The repertoire was sequenced with immunoSEQ multiplex PCR; TCRdb's copy has only in-frame clones and lacks some. The data hold roughly 260,000 clones, with 84% observed a single time. Sequences were obtained from PBMCs. The receptors here all came from a woman aged 40-49 years in good health and CMV-seropositive.

The chain links TRBV5-1 to TRBJ2-2, with 8 bases lining up with TRBD1. J gave up 3 bases and V 3 bases, and 4 bases lay outside the gene matches. This CDR3 has 15 amino acids. Germline assignment: CDR1 SGHRS and CDR2 YFSETQ. In DNA, the CDR3 is TGCGCCAGCAGCTCGACAGGGGACCACACCGGGGAGCTGTTTTTT. The encoded protein is CASSSTGDHTGELFF.

The chain joins TRBV9 to TRBJ1-6; TRBD1 aligns across 7 bases. Germline assignment: CDR1 SGDLS and CDR2 YYNGEE. This CDR3 is built from 14 residues. V shed 0 bases, J shed 10 bases, and the junction held 4 bases outside the gene matches. As DNA, the CDR3 is TGTGCCAGCAGCGTAGAGGGGGCTTACTCACCCCTCCACTTT. The encoded protein is CASSVEGAYSPLHF. The full variable domain, with the rest looked up from reference TRBV9 and TRBJ1-6, is DSGVTQTPKHLITATGQRVTLRCSPRSGDLSVYWYQQSLDQGLQFLIQYYNGEERAKGNILERFSAQQFPDLHSELNLSSLELGDSALYFCASSVEGAYSPLHFGNGTRLTVT.

The V call is TRBV7-2, the J call TRBJ1-5, with a tentative D call TRBD1 (6 bases). Germline V CDR1 and CDR2: SGHTA, FQGNSA. There are 16 residues in the CDR3. The V gene lost 1 base and the J gene lost 5 bases, with 15 bases spanning the gap. In DNA, the CDR3 is TGTGCCAGCAGCTTAGGCCAGGGGCGGCCATATCAGCCCCAGCATTTT. Its translation is CASSLGQGRPYQPQHF.

The chain is built from TRBV7-6 and TRBJ2-1; 7 nucleotides align to TRBD2. CDR3 length equals 16 residues. Unmatched junction bases numbered 6, after V lost 1 base and J lost 3 bases. Germline V gives CDR1 SGHVS, CDR2 FNYEAQ. The CDR3 nucleotides are TGTGCCAGCAGCTTAGGGGGGGGAGGTAACTACAATGAGCAGTTCTTC. It is translated as CASSLGGGGNYNEQFF.

The chain has TRBV28 and TRBJ1-1; 10 nucleotides agree with TRBD1. This CDR3 contains 19 residues. Germline V gene lookup returns CDR1 MDHEN and CDR2 SYDVKM. V was pared by 6 bases and J by 0 bases, with 16 bases of the junction left unmatched. For the CDR3, the DNA is TGTGCCAGCAGGCGGGGGGGGTTGACAGGGGGCAAGGTGAACACTGAAGCTTTCTTT. It codes for CASRRGGLTGGKVNTEAFF.

V and J are TRBV19 and TRBJ2-7, with D perhaps TRBD2 (5 bases). Germline V CDR1 and CDR2: LNHDA, SQIVND (reference sequence). The germline V and J ends were trimmed by 5 bases and 7 bases, with 15 bases remaining between them. This CDR3 contains 13 residues. CDR3 in DNA: TGTGCCAGTAGTTCTCATTCGGCGGGTGAGCAGTACTTC. It yields the protein CASSSHSAGEQYF.

The rearrangement links TRBV27 to TRBJ2-3; 8 positions agree with TRBD2. CDR3 length: 15 residues. Germline assignment: CDR1 MNHEY and CDR2 SMNVEV (reference sequence). J gave up 8 bases and V 0 bases, and 7 bases lay outside the gene matches. CDR3 nucleotides: TGTGCCAGCAGTTTATCGGGAAGCGGGAGTGTTACGCAGTATTTT. Its protein product is CASSLSGSGSVTQYF.

V is TRBV25-1 and J is TRBJ1-2; TRBD1 is a possible D gene (5 bases). CDR1 MGHDK and CDR2 SYGVNS come from the germline V gene. V was shortened by 6 bases and J by 4 bases, with 9 bases between the two germline ends. The CDR3 is 12 amino acids. Here the CDR3 reads CASRGGSYGYTF. CDR3 bases: TGTGCCAGCAGGGGGGGGTCCTATGGCTACACCTTC.

The V call is TRBV2, the J call TRBJ1-1; the match to TRBD1 covers 11 bases. V trimming: 6 bases; J trimming: 4 bases; junction bases outside the gene matches: 7. Germline V lookup: CDR1 SNHLY, CDR2 FYNNEI. The CDR3 contains 15 residues. The DNA of the CDR3 is TGTGCCAGCAGGAACCCGGGACAGGGGGTCACTGAAGCTTTCTTT. Translation gives CASRNPGQGVTEAFF.

V gene TRBV28 combines with J gene TRBJ2-7; 10 bases agree with TRBD1. The CDR3 is 15 residues long. Germline lookup yields CDR1 MDHEN and CDR2 SYDVKM. The V segment lost 6 bases and the J segment 1 base; nucleotides outside the gene matches: 6. The CDR3 loop reads CASSTSGQGSYEQYF. In DNA form, the CDR3 reads TGTGCCAGCAGCACCTCGGGACAGGGGTCCTACGAGCAGTACTTC. The full variable domain, rest sourced from reference TRBV28 and TRBJ2-7, is DVKVTQSSRYLVKRTGEKVFLECVQDMDHENMFWYRQDPGLGLRLIYFSYDVKMKEKGDIPEGYSVSREKKERFSLILESASTNQTSMYLCASSTSGQGSYEQYFGPGTRLTVT.

The V and J genes are TRBV11-3 and TRBJ2-1; the match to TRBD1 covers 8 bases. The CDR3 length is 18 residues. J gave up 0 bases and V 5 bases, and 12 bases lay outside the gene matches. Germline loops: CDR1 SGHNT, CDR2 YENEEA. The CDR3 reads CASSPRQGTGRSYNEQFF. CDR3 nucleotides: TGTGCCAGCAGCCCCCGACAGGGGACGGGTCGCTCCTACAATGAGCAGTTCTTC.

The chain recombines TRBV27 with TRBJ1-2; D perhaps matches TRBD1 (6 bases). Trimming pared 6 bases from V and 6 bases from J, leaving 11 bases between. Germline CDR1 is MNHEY and CDR2 is SMNVEV (reference sequence). The CDR3 sequence is 12 residues long. CDR3 amino acids: CASRRGGHGYTF. As DNA, the CDR3 is TGTGCCAGCAGAAGGGGGGGGCATGGCTACACCTTC.

This clone came up a few times. V usage is TRBV30 and J usage is TRBJ2-3; D unresolved. Germline CDR1 is GTSNPN and CDR2 is SVGIG (reference sequence). The CDR3 totals 13 residues. V was cut by 6 bases and J by 1 base, with 11 bases left in between. The CDR3 sequence is CACSRGRTDTQYF. CDR3 nucleotides: TGTGCCTGTTCCAGAGGCCGCACAGATACGCAGTATTTT.

This chain connects TRBV7-2 to TRBJ2-1; D call uncertain. Trimming shortened V by 6 bases and J by 10 bases, and 19 bases separated the two germline ends. There are 14 residues in the CDR3. CDR1 is SGHTA, CDR2 FQGNSA, per germline. The chain's CDR3 is CASSPRREAYEQFF. CDR3 nucleotide sequence: TGTGCCAGCAGTCCAAGGCGAGAGGCCTACGAGCAGTTCTTC.

Comment on this clone: At one end the junction does not follow the germline gene, possibly because of a read error. The CDR3 protein is CSAATGPGVAKNSQYF. For the CDR3, the DNA is TGCAGCGCCGCCACCGGGCCGGGAGTTGCCAAAAACAGTCAGTACTTC. The chain combines TRBV29-1 with TRBJ2-4; tentatively, D is TRBD2 (6 bases). This CDR3 is built from 16 residues. Germline CDR1 SQVTM, CDR2 ANQGSEA.

This chain joins TRBV10-3 and TRBJ1-1, with 8 bases fitting TRBD1. Germline V gives CDR1 ENHRY, CDR2 SYGVKD. Losses at the gene ends were 2 bases for V and 5 bases for J; bases not matched to a gene: 4. There are 14 residues in the CDR3. In nucleotides, the CDR3 is TGTGCCATCAGTGAGCAGGGGGCGAGGACTGAAGCTTTCTTT. This sequence encodes CAISEQGARTEAFF.

CDR3 coding DNA: TGCGCCAGCAGACAGGGCCCTAGCACAGATACGCAGTATTTT. Its protein product is CASRQGPSTDTQYF. J is TRBJ2-3 and V is TRBV5-1; possible D gene TRBD1, 6 bases. The CDR3 loop spans 14 amino acids. Trimming stripped 5 bases from V and 0 bases from J, with 10 bases between. The germline V gene encodes CDR1 SGHRS and CDR2 YFSETQ.

DNA of the CDR3: TGTGCCAGCAGCCCCGGGACTAGTAGGGCCGGGGAGCTGTTTTTT. This gives the protein CASSPGTSRAGELFF. V usage is TRBV7-8 and J usage is TRBJ2-2, with TRBD2 identical over 8 bases. The CDR3 loop spans 15 amino acids. Germline CDR1 and CDR2: SGHVS and FQNEAQ. Losses at the gene ends were 5 bases for V and 6 bases for J; bases not matched to a gene: 8.

The gene calls are TRBV5-6 and TRBJ2-3, with a possible D match to TRBD1 (5 bases). Looked up from germline, CDR1 is SGHDT and CDR2 is YYEEEE. V lost 1 base, J lost 2 bases, and 8 bases lay in between. This CDR3 has 14 residues. DNA of the CDR3: TGTGCCAGCAGCTTGCAGGGCCTCACAGATACGCAGTATTTT. Translation: CASSLQGLTDTQYF.

The rearrangement links TRBV28 to TRBJ1-2; possible D gene TRBD1, 5 bases. With 6 bases removed from V and 8 bases from J, the gap between germline ends came to 22 bases. The CDR3 covers 15 residues. CDR1 is MDHEN, CDR2 SYDVKM, per germline. Here the CDR3 reads CASREAGFGARGYTF. The CDR3 bases are TGTGCCAGCAGGGAAGCAGGGTTTGGGGCCAGGGGCTACACCTTC.

This clone was observed once. The J gene is TRBJ1-4, the V gene TRBV28; 8 bases align to TRBD1. Germline V CDR1 and CDR2: MDHEN, SYDVKM. Trimming removed 6 bases from V and 7 bases from J; junction bases left unmatched: 7. This CDR3 region has 14 residues. The CDR3 DNA reads TGTGCCAGCAGGCCACAGGGGGGGGGTGAAAAACTGTTTTTT. It translates to CASRPQGGGEKLFF.

This clone appeared a few times. The V gene is TRBV4-2, the J gene TRBJ2-6, with D possibly matching TRBD2 (5 bases). The germline V and J ends were trimmed by 0 bases and 15 bases, with 21 bases remaining between them. Germline CDR1 is LGHNA and CDR2 is YNFKEQ. The CDR3 is made up of 16 amino acids. In nucleotides, the CDR3 is TGTGCCAGCAGCCAAGAATGGCTAGCCTTACGAACCGACCTGACTTTC. Protein: CASSQEWLALRTDLTF.

This chain connects TRBV27 to TRBJ2-2, with 9 bases matching TRBD2. The CDR3 has 16 residues. V was clipped by 3 bases and J by 4 bases; unmatched bases: 6. CDR1 is MNHEY and CDR2 is SMNVEV in the germline V gene (reference sequence). CDR3 DNA sequence: TGTGCCAGCAGTTTGGTAGCGGGAGTCGTCACCGGGGAGCTGTTTTTT. This translates into CASSLVAGVVTGELFF.

This clone has a handful of counts. The CDR3 DNA reads TGTGCCAGCTCACCCCCGGGTCGGGCAGATACGCAGTATTTT. The encoded protein is CASSPPGRADTQYF. J is TRBJ2-3 and V is TRBV18; D gene unclear. Germline values: CDR1 KGHSH, CDR2 LQKENI. V lost 3 bases and J 4 bases, leaving 11 bases between the germline ends. The CDR3 consists of 14 residues.